The 15 T cell receptor beta chains reported below all come from one sample, sequenced in a study of blood T cell repertoires in COVID-19 (dated by TCRdb to the early 2020s). Receptors were amplified or captured by the immunoSEQ multiplex PCR assay. The source is immuneACCESS, and TCRdb retained only in-frame sequences with V and J called. Part of the clones is not carried over; for the studies checked, unresolved V genes explain less than half of this, and the remainder is unexplained. The sample data list 150,000 to 200,000 clones, and 75% to 85% of these were observed just once. Of the sample, 6% is held by the ten largest clones. Sequencing was done on a sample of PBMCs or T cells enriched from blood (not recorded which). The receptors were sampled from a man between 40 and 49 years old who had recovered from COVID-19.

This clone has ten or more counts. The chain combines TRBV7-9 with TRBJ1-2; D is perhaps TRBD1 (5 bases). V was trimmed by 1 base and J by 8 bases, leaving 14 bases between them. The CDR3 loop spans 14 amino acids. CDR1 and CDR2 from the germline V gene are SEHNR and FQNEAQ (reference sequence). In nucleotides, the CDR3 is TGTGCCAGCAGCTTAGGATCAGGGAATTACGGCTACACCTTC. Its protein is CASSLGSGNYGYTF. The full variable domain, rest sourced from reference TRBV7-9 and TRBJ1-2, is DTGVSQNPRHKITKRGQNVTFRCDPISEHNRLYWYRQTLGQGPEFLTYFQNEAQLEKSRLLSDRFSAERPKGSFSTLEIQRTEQGDSAMYLCASSLGSGNYGYTFGSGTRLTVV.

The chain has TRBV11-2 and TRBJ1-4; 7 bases map to TRBD1. This CDR3 has 17 residues. J was trimmed by 10 bases and V by 5 bases; bases with no gene match: 19. Germline values: CDR1 SGHAT, CDR2 FQNNGV. The DNA for the CDR3 is TGTGCCAGCAGCCAGGGGGGAATCAACTACCAAAAGGGAAAACTGTTTTTT. Encoded protein: CASSQGGINYQKGKLFF.

The CDR3 coding sequence is TGTGCCAGCAGCTTAGCCAGGGCAGGAGATACGCAGTATTTT. Its translation is CASSLARAGDTQYF. This chain uses TRBV7-8 with TRBJ2-3; a weak D match, TRBD1 (5 bases). Between the trimmed V and J ends, which lost 0 bases and 5 bases, there was a span of 9 bases. CDR1 and CDR2 from the germline V gene are SGHVS and FQNEAQ. The CDR3 spans 14 residues.

V and J are TRBV7-9 and TRBJ2-5; D might be TRBD2 (5 bases). Germline V gives CDR1 SEHNR, CDR2 FQNEAQ (reference sequence). The CDR3 is made up of 13 amino acids. V was trimmed by 4 bases and J by 5 bases, leaving 11 bases between them. The CDR3 region has the DNA TGTGCCAGCAGCTCCCTAGGAGGTGAGACCCAGTACTTC. Protein: CASSSLGGETQYF.

V usage is TRBV6-4 and J usage is TRBJ1-6, with TRBD1 matching 9 bases. The CDR3 loop spans 14 amino acids. Trimming cost V 4 bases and J 10 bases; bases outside gene matches: 5. In germline, CDR1 is MRHNA, CDR2 SNTAGT. The CDR3 DNA sequence: TGTGCCAGCAGTGTCTCGACAGGGGGGTCACCCCTCCACTTT. Its translation: CASSVSTGGSPLHF.

The chain has TRBV2 and TRBJ1-5, with 10 nucleotides matching TRBD1. There are 17 residues in the CDR3. The germline V gene has CDR1 SNHLY and CDR2 FYNNEI. With V trimmed by 4 bases and J by 0 bases, 6 bases remained unmatched. CDR3 residues: CASSADRGLYSNQPQHF. In DNA form, the CDR3 reads TGTGCCAGCAGTGCTGACAGGGGGCTTTATAGCAATCAGCCCCAGCATTTT. Filled out from reference TRBV2 and TRBJ1-5, the complete variable domain reads EPEVTQTPSHQVTQMGQEVILRCVPISNHLYFYWYRQILGQKVEFLVSFYNNEISEKSEIFDDQFSVERPDGSNFTLKIRSTKLEDSAMYFCASSADRGLYSNQPQHFGDGTRLSIL.

In its sample, this clone was seen a few times. The rearrangement joins TRBV6-5 to TRBJ2-3; 8 positions match TRBD1. Germline-derived CDR1 and CDR2 are MNHEY and SVGAGI. The CDR3 extends over 15 amino acids. The V gene end was trimmed by 6 bases and the J gene end by 3 bases; junction bases not matched to a gene: 8. The CDR3 protein is CASSLGQGRTDTQYF. CDR3 coding DNA: TGTGCCAGCAGCCTCGGACAGGGTAGGACAGATACGCAGTATTTT.

In this sample, this clone turned up once. The J gene is TRBJ2-7, the V gene TRBV23-1, with 9 bases fitting TRBD1. TRBV23-1 is given ORF status, its function remaining uncertain. Unmatched junction bases numbered 14, after V lost 8 bases and J lost 9 bases. The CDR3 consists of 14 residues. CDR3 residues: CASCRYGQGWGQYV. The CDR3 coding sequence is TGCGCCAGCTGTCGATATGGACAGGGGTGGGGGCAGTACGTC.

The gene calls are TRBV11-2 and TRBJ2-7, with TRBD2 matching 9 bases. In germline, CDR1 is SGHAT, CDR2 FQNNGV. The CDR3 loop spans 13 amino acids. Trimming at V came to 8 bases and at J to 6 bases, leaving 8 bases not matched to a gene. The CDR3 here is CASGMTSGLEQYF. The CDR3 region has the DNA TGTGCCAGCGGTATGACTAGCGGCCTCGAGCAGTACTTC.

The gene calls are TRBV7-9 and TRBJ1-1; D remains unclear. The CDR3 is made up of 16 amino acids. Germline CDR1 is SEHNR and CDR2 is FQNEAQ (reference sequence). V lost 3 bases and J lost 0, with 14 bases in between. Written as DNA, the CDR3 is TGTGCCAGCAGCTTCAGACAAACACGCATGAACACTGAAGCTTTCTTT. Its protein product is CASSFRQTRMNTEAFF. Variable domain in full (rest from reference TRBV7-9 and TRBJ1-1): DTGVSQNPRHKITKRGQNVTFRCDPISEHNRLYWYRQTLGQGPEFLTYFQNEAQLEKSRLLSDRFSAERPKGSFSTLEIQRTEQGDSAMYLCASSFRQTRMNTEAFFGQGTRLTVV.

V and J are TRBV5-4 and TRBJ2-1; D remains unclear. CDR1 SGHNT and CDR2 YYREEE come from the germline V gene (reference sequence). CDR3 size: 11 residues. V lost 2 bases and J 9 bases, leaving 6 bases between the germline ends. In DNA form, the CDR3 reads TGTGCCAGCAGCTTTAGCACTGAGCAGTTCTTC. This encodes CASSFSTEQFF.

The CDR3 is CASSVSAGGTDTQYF. CDR3 bases: TGTGCCAGCAGCGTCAGCGCAGGGGGCACAGATACGCAGTATTTT. The V call is TRBV9, the J call TRBJ2-3; a weak D match, TRBD1 (6 bases). The CDR3 is 15 amino acids. Germline assignment: CDR1 SGDLS and CDR2 YYNGEE. V was pared by 2 bases and J by 1 base, with 11 bases between.

The chain is built from TRBV7-8 and TRBJ2-7; 7 bases match TRBD2. The CDR3 sequence is 14 residues long. Germline lookup yields CDR1 SGHVS and CDR2 FQNEAQ. The ends lost 5 bases at V and 3 bases at J; junction bases unmatched: 7. Written as DNA, the CDR3 is TGTGCCAGCAGCGGGGGGGGACGGTACTACGAGCAGTACGTC. Translating it yields CASSGGGRYYEQYV.

The chain combines TRBV5-4 with TRBJ2-3; a possible D gene is TRBD2 (6 bases). The CDR3 runs 13 residues. Germline CDR1 and CDR2: SGHNT and YYREEE (reference sequence). V was cut by 7 bases and J by 0 bases, with 9 bases left in between. The DNA for the CDR3 is TGTGCCAGCGGGGGGACTAGCACAGATACGCAGTATTTT. It specifies CASGGTSTDTQYF.

V usage is TRBV18 and J usage is TRBJ1-3; D unresolved. Germline CDR1 KGHSH, CDR2 LQKENI. Trimming took 3 bases from V and 0 from J, leaving 15 bases between them. This CDR3 comprises 17 residues. The CDR3, as DNA: TGTGCCAGCTCACCCCCGGCGGCCCAAATCTCTGGAAACACCATATATTTT. Translated: CASSPPAAQISGNTIYF.